These 27 T cell receptor beta chains were sequenced from one sample in a study of post-analysis software for immune sequencing data. Unique-molecular-identifier-tagged TCR beta cDNA libraries were used. MiXCR, applied by TCRdb to the PCR reads, yields one record per CDR3 protein. The table lists 750,000 to 900,000 distinct CDR3 sequences, under 60% of them singletons. Antigen specificity for these receptors is unknown. Findings of the study overall: In patients, TRBV5-6, TRBV5-1 and TRBV20-1 belonged to 4 or 5 TRBV segments found more frequently than in controls.

Sequenced sample: blood. The source of these receptors is a girl aged 5-17 years with multiple sclerosis.

This clonotype appeared a few times. The chain employs TRBV9 and TRBJ2-1; 7 nucleotides align to TRBD1. Germline CDR1 and CDR2: SGDLS and YYNGEE. There are 13 residues in the CDR3. V shed 4 bases and J 5 bases; nucleotides not matched to a gene: 3. DNA for the CDR3: TGTGCCAGCAGCCCCGGGACAGACAATGAGCAGTTCTTC. This sequence encodes CASSPGTDNEQFF.

The sample holds a few counts of this clonotype. The chain employs TRBV20-1 and TRBJ1-1; 8 bases fit TRBD1. CDR1 DFQATT and CDR2 SNEGSKA come from the germline V gene (reference sequence). The CDR3 loop spans 14 amino acids. V was clipped by 3 bases and J by 1 base; unmatched bases: 4. The CDR3 DNA follows: TGCAGTGCTAGTGGCGGGACAGGGAACACTGAAGCTTTCTTT. It is translated as CSASGGTGNTEAFF.

The chain links TRBV5-1 to TRBJ2-7; D remains ambiguous. Trimming shortened V by 0 bases and J by 5 bases, and 6 bases separated the two germline ends. The CDR3 runs 12 residues. CDR1 and CDR2 from the germline V gene are SGHRS and YFSETQ. CDR3 nucleotides: TGCGCCAGCAGCTTGGAGGTCCACGAGCAGTACTTC. Translation gives CASSLEVHEQYF.

The rearrangement joins TRBV5-1 to TRBJ2-1, with 11 bases identical to TRBD2. Germline V gives CDR1 SGHRS, CDR2 YFSETQ. The CDR3 spans 15 residues. J gave up 6 bases and V 3 bases, and 5 bases lay outside the gene matches. CDR3 residues: CASSWGTSGPNEQFF. CDR3 bases: TGCGCCAGCAGCTGGGGGACTAGCGGTCCCAATGAGCAGTTCTTC.

The chain links TRBV12-3 or TRBV12-4 to TRBJ2-7; the D gene is possibly TRBD2 (6 bases). V was pared by 5 bases and J by 0 bases, with 8 bases between. CDR3 size: 13 residues. The chain's CDR3 is CASSPSVSYEQYF. CDR3 DNA sequence: TGTGCCAGCAGTCCTAGCGTCTCCTACGAGCAGTACTTC.

The table lists this clonotype with many counts. The V gene is TRBV20-1, the J gene TRBJ2-5; no firm D call. Trimming took 6 bases from V and 7 from J, leaving 9 bases between them. CDR1 DFQATT and CDR2 SNEGSKA come from the germline V gene (reference sequence). The CDR3 sequence is 10 residues long. CDR3 protein: CSAPKGTQYF. Written as DNA, the CDR3 is TGCAGTGCCCCGAAAGGGACCCAGTACTTC.

The chain links TRBV20-1 to TRBJ1-5, with D unclear. This CDR3 has 14 residues. V lost 6 bases and J lost 0, with 12 bases in between. Germline CDR1 reads DFQATT; CDR2 reads SNEGSKA (reference sequence). As DNA, the CDR3 is TGCAGTGCGCTATTGACCGGTAGCAATCAGCCCCAGCATTTT. It specifies CSALLTGSNQPQHF.

CDR3 residues: CSVGLAGLREQYF. DNA of the CDR3: TGCAGCGTGGGACTAGCGGGATTACGGGAGCAGTACTTC. The V gene is TRBV29-1, the J gene TRBJ2-7, with 13 bases lining up with TRBD2. Germline assignment: CDR1 SQVTM and CDR2 ANQGSEA. The CDR3 spans 13 residues. Trimming at V came to 6 bases and at J to 7 bases, leaving 6 bases not matched to a gene.

V is TRBV12-3 or TRBV12-4 and J is TRBJ2-1; D is tentatively TRBD1 or TRBD2 (5 bases each). The CDR3 is 13 amino acids. CDR3 in DNA: TGTTCCACGAGTTGGGGGATGACCAATGAGCAGTTCTTC. Its translation is CSTSWGMTNEQFF.

The chain joins TRBV11-2 to TRBJ2-1; TRBD2 matches at 12 bases. Looked up from germline, CDR1 is SGHAT and CDR2 is FQNNGV. The CDR3 consists of 15 residues. V gave up 3 bases and J gave up 9 bases; unmatched junction bases: 6. CDR3 DNA sequence: TGTGCCAGCAGCTTGACTAGCGGGAGAACCAGTGAGCAGTTCTTC. This gives the protein CASSLTSGRTSEQFF. The variable domain in full, completed from reference TRBV11-2 and TRBJ2-1, reads EAGVAQSPRYKIIEKRQSVAFWCNPISGHATLYWYQQILGQGPKLLIQFQNNGVVDDSQLPKDRFSAERLKGVDSTLKIQPAKLEDSAVYLCASSLTSGRTSEQFFGPGTRLTVL.

This clonotype has a handful of counts. The chain carries TRBV30 and TRBJ2-3; 8 positions agree with TRBD2. Trimming at V came to 2 bases and at J to 3 bases, leaving 4 bases not matched to a gene. The CDR3 loop spans 14 amino acids. Looked up from germline, CDR1 is GTSNPN and CDR2 is SVGIG (reference sequence). CDR3 region: CAWSSSGNTDTQYF. Here the CDR3 DNA reads TGTGCCTGGAGTAGTAGCGGGAATACAGATACGCAGTATTTT.

The rearrangement uses TRBV20-1 and TRBJ2-5; D not resolved. Germline lookup yields CDR1 DFQATT and CDR2 SNEGSKA (reference sequence). V was clipped by 3 bases and J by 11 bases, with 22 bases between them. This CDR3 is 14 amino acids long. CDR3 region: CSASPPPMTTEQYF. The CDR3 bases are TGCAGTGCTAGCCCACCACCTATGACAACTGAGCAGTACTTC.

CDR3 bases: TGCAGTGCTCGAAATATAGCGGGAGGAGGTTACAATGAGCAGTTCTTC. Translation: CSARNIAGGGYNEQFF. The chain has TRBV20-1 and TRBJ2-1, with TRBD2 matching over 10 bases. The CDR3 runs 16 residues. The junction had 11 bases not matched to a gene; V was cut back by 5 bases and J by 4 bases. The germline CDR1 and CDR2 sequences are DFQATT and SNEGSKA (reference sequence).

The table lists this clonotype with a few counts. A much bigger clone sits one base away, suggesting this may be a read error. The gene calls are TRBV7-6 and TRBJ2-5; no definite D call. CDR3 size: 12 residues. From germline, CDR1 is SGHVS and CDR2 FNYEAQ. Trimming left V 6 bases short and J 5 bases short, with 10 bases between. The CDR3 loop reads CASSPIGETQYF. The CDR3 DNA sequence: TGTGCCAGCAGTCCCATTGGGGAGACCCAGTACTTC.

This chain uses TRBV4-2 with TRBJ1-2, with D perhaps matching TRBD1 (6 bases). The length of the CDR3 is 14 residues. Germline V gene lookup returns CDR1 LGHNA and CDR2 YNFKEQ. Trimming stripped 0 bases from V and 6 bases from J, with 11 bases between. The CDR3 DNA reads TGTGCCAGCAGCCAAGATTTGGCAGGGGATGGCTACACCTTC. Translating it yields CASSQDLAGDGYTF.

The V gene is TRBV7-2, the J gene TRBJ2-7; no clear D. The V end was cut by 5 bases, the J end by 1 base, with 12 bases between. The CDR3 runs 14 residues. Per germline, CDR1 SGHTA and CDR2 FQGNSA. This chain's CDR3 is CASSPWAVSYEQYF. CDR3 DNA: TGTGCCAGCAGCCCCTGGGCGGTTTCCTACGAGCAGTACTTC.

This clonotype was seen more than once but under ten times. The chain uses TRBV10-3 and TRBJ2-3, with 9 bases that match TRBD2. V lost 10 bases, J lost 4 bases, and 6 bases stayed unmatched. Germline V gene sequence: CDR1 ENHRY, CDR2 SYGVKD. CDR3 length: 13 amino acids. The CDR3 loop reads CASNGGRADTQYF. In DNA, the CDR3 is TGTGCCAGCAACGGCGGGAGGGCAGATACGCAGTATTTT.

This clonotype was detected only a few times. The chain carries TRBV12-3 or TRBV12-4 and TRBJ1-2, with no clear D. The CDR3 sequence is 14 residues long. With 2 bases removed from V and 6 bases from J, the gap between germline ends came to 13 bases. The CDR3: CASSLRGRTHGYTF. CDR3 sequence (DNA): TGTGCCAGCAGTTTAAGAGGACGCACTCATGGCTACACCTTC.

Only a few counts were recorded for this clonotype. V usage is TRBV7-3 and J usage is TRBJ2-5; 7 bases are a match to TRBD2. Per germline, CDR1 SGHTA and CDR2 FQGTGA. The CDR3 covers 15 residues. The trim removed 1 base at V and 11 bases at J, leaving 13 bases unmatched. The CDR3 here is CASSLSGLGIGEQYF. The CDR3 nucleotides read TGTGCCAGCAGCTTAAGCGGACTAGGAATCGGGGAGCAGTACTTC.

The chain couples TRBV2 to TRBJ2-3, with TRBD2 as a possible D gene (6 bases). CDR1 and CDR2 (germline): SNHLY, FYNNEI. V was pared by 4 bases and J by 0 bases, with 20 bases between. The CDR3 length is 18 residues. In DNA form, the CDR3 reads TGTGCCAGCAGTGCAACAACGCGGGGACGGCTTAGCACAGATACGCAGTATTTT. This gives the protein CASSATTRGRLSTDTQYF.

The V and J genes are TRBV9 and TRBJ1-2, with a weak D call TRBD1 (5 bases). V was clipped by 0 bases and J by 6 bases, with 12 bases between them. Germline V gene sequence: CDR1 SGDLS, CDR2 YYNGEE. The CDR3 is 14 residues long. For the CDR3, the DNA is TGTGCCAGCAGCGTAGGGGGGGATTGGAATGGCTACACCTTC. This gives the protein CASSVGGDWNGYTF.

This clonotype has more than one count but fewer than ten. The chain employs TRBV6-1 and TRBJ2-4; 10 nucleotides align to TRBD2. V shed 10 bases, J shed 1 base, and the junction held 16 bases outside the gene matches. Germline loops: CDR1 MNHNS, CDR2 SASEGT. The CDR3 extends over 18 amino acids. This CDR3 is CAISEAPLAGVAKNIQYF. The CDR3 DNA is TGTGCCATCTCAGAGGCCCCTCTAGCGGGAGTTGCCAAAAACATTCAGTACTTC.

The chain combines TRBV20-1 with TRBJ2-7; D is tentatively TRBD1 or TRBD2 (5 bases each). This CDR3 is built from 12 residues. Germline V CDR1 and CDR2: DFQATT, SNEGSKA (reference sequence). CDR3 nucleotides: TGCGGGTACTGGGACCTTACCTACGAGCAGTACTTC. This sequence encodes CGYWDLTYEQYF.

The rearrangement joins TRBV20-1 to TRBJ1-5; D gene uncertain. Germline CDR1 reads DFQATT; CDR2 reads SNEGSKA (reference sequence). The CDR3 has 14 amino acids. Trimming removed 1 base from V and 2 bases from J, with 9 bases in between. The CDR3 is CSARGTAGNQPQHF. CDR3 bases: TGCAGTGCTAGAGGGACGGCGGGCAATCAGCCCCAGCATTTT.

This clonotype was observed a few times. The V and J genes are TRBV3-1 and TRBJ2-7, with 10 nucleotides matching TRBD2. CDR3 size: 15 residues. Trimming took 1 base from V and 3 from J; bases not matched to a gene: 3. CDR1 and CDR2 (germline): LGHDT, YNNKEL (reference sequence). CDR3 sequence: CASSQAVAGGYEQYF. Here the CDR3 DNA reads TGTGCCAGCAGCCAAGCGGTAGCGGGAGGCTACGAGCAGTACTTC.

The chain joins TRBV7-9 to TRBJ2-7, with 11 bases aligning to TRBD2. The CDR3 extends over 14 amino acids. CDR1 is SEHNR, CDR2 FQNEAQ, per germline (reference sequence). The V and J ends lost 3 bases and 7 bases, in that order; junction bases with no gene match: 5. CDR3 sequence (DNA): TGTGCCAGCAGCTTGGAACTAGCGGGAGCGGAGCAGTACTTC. This gives the protein CASSLELAGAEQYF.

The V gene is TRBV5-6, the J gene TRBJ2-5; possible D gene TRBD1, 5 bases. Trimming removed 1 base from V and 4 bases from J, with 8 bases in between. Per the germline V gene, CDR1 is SGHDT and CDR2 is YYEEEE. This CDR3 is built from 13 residues. CDR3 in amino acids: CASSLWQGETQYF. The CDR3 nucleotides read TGTGCCAGCAGCTTGTGGCAGGGAGAGACCCAGTACTTC. The full variable domain, rest sourced from reference TRBV5-6 and TRBJ2-5, is DAGVTQSPTHLIKTRGQQVTLRCSPKSGHDTVSWYQQALGQGPQFIFQYYEEEERQRGNFPDRFSGHQFPNYSSELNVNALLLGDSALYLCASSLWQGETQYFGPGTRLLVL.